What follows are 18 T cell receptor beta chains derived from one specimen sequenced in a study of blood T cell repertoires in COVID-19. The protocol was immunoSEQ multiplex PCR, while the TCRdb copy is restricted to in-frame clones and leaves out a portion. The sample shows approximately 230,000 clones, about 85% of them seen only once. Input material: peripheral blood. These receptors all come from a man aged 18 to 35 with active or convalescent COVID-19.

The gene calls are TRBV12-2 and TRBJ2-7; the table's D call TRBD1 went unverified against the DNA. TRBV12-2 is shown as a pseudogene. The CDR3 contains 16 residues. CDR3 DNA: TGTGCAAGTCGCTTACTCCGGGACAGGGGGTCCTACGAGCAGTACTTC. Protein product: CASRLLRDRGSYEQYF.

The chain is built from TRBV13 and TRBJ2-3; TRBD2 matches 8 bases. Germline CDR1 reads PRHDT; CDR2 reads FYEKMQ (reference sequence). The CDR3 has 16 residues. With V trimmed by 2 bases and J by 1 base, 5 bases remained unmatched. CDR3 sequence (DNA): TGTGCCAGCAGCTTACGGGGGGGCCGGGGCACAGATACGCAGTATTTT. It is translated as CASSLRGGRGTDTQYF.

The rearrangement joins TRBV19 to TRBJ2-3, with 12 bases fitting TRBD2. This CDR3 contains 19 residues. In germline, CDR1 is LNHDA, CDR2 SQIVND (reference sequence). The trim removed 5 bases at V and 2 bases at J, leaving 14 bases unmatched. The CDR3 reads CASSLDGRLAGVLTDTQYF. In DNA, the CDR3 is TGTGCCAGTAGTCTCGATGGGCGACTAGCGGGGGTCCTCACAGATACGCAGTATTTT.

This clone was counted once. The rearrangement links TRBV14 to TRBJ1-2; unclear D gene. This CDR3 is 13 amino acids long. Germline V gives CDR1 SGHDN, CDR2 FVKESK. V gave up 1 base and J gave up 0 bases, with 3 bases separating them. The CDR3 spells CASSQAANYGYTF. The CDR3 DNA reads TGTGCCAGCAGCCAAGCAGCTAACTATGGCTACACCTTC.

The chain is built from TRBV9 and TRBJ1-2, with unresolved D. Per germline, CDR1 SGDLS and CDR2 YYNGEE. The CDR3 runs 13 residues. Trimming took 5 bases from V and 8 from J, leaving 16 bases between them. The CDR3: CASRETGSGGYTF. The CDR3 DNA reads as TGTGCCAGCAGGGAGACGGGTTCGGGAGGCTACACCTTC.

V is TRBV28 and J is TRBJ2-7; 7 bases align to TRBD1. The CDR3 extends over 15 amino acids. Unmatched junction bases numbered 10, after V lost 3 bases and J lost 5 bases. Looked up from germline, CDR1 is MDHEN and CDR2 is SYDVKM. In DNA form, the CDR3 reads TGTGCCAGCAGTTTCGAGGCTACAGGGGTCGACGAGCAGTACTTC. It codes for CASSFEATGVDEQYF.

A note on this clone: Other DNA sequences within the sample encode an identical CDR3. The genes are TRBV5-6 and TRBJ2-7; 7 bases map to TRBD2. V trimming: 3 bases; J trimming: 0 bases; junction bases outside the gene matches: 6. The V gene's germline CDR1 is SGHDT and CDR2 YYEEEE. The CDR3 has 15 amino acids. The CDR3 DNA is TGTGCCAGCAGCTGGGGGGGTCGGAGCTCCTACGAGCAGTACTTC. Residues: CASSWGGRSSYEQYF. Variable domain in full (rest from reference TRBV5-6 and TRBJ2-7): DAGVTQSPTHLIKTRGQQVTLRCSPKSGHDTVSWYQQALGQGPQFIFQYYEEEERQRGNFPDRFSGHQFPNYSSELNVNALLLGDSALYLCASSWGGRSSYEQYFGPGTRLTVT.

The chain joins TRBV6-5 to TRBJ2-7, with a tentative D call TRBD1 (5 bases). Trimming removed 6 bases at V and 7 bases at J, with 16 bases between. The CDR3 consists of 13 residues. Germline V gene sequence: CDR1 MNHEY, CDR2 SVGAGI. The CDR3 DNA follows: TGTGCCAGCAGGCCCTCCAGGGCGGAGGAGCAGTACTTC. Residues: CASRPSRAEEQYF.

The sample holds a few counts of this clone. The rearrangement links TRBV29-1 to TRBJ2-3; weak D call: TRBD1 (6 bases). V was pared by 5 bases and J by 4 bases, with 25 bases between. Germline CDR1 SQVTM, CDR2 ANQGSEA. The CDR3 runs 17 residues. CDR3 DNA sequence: TGCAGCGTTCATCTGGTTATGGGGGCGCTCCGGGCAGATACGCAGTATTTT. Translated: CSVHLVMGALRADTQYF.

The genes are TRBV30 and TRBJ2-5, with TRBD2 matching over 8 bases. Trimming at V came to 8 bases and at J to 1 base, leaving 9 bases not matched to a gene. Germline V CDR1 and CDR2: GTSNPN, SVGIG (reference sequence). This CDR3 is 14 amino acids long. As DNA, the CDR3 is TGTGCCCAGCACCGGGGGGGGATCCAAGAGACCCAGTACTTC. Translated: CAQHRGGIQETQYF.

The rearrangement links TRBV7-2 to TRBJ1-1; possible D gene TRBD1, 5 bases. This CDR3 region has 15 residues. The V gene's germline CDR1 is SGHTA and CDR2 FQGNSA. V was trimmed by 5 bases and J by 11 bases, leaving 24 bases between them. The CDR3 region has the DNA TGTGCCAGCAGCGGGACTGGGACGGGCCCCTCATCGGCTTTCTTT. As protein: CASSGTGTGPSSAFF.

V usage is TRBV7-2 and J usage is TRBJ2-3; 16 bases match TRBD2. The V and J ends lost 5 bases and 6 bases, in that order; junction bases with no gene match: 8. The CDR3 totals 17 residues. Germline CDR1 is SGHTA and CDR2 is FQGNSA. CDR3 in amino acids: CASSRVGTSGRADTQYF. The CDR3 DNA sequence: TGTGCCAGCAGCAGAGTCGGGACTAGCGGGAGGGCCGATACGCAGTATTTT.

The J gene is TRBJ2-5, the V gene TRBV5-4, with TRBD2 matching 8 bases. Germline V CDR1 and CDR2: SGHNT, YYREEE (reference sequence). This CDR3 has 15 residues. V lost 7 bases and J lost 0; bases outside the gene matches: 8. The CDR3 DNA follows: TGTGCCAGCGACAGCGGGCGGGGGGACCAAGAGACCCAGTACTTC. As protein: CASDSGRGDQETQYF.

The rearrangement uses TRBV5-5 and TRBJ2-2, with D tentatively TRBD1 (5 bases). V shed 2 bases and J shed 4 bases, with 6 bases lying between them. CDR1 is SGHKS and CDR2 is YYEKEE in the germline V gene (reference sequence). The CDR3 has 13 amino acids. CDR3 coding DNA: TGTGCCAGCAGCTTCAGGGTCACCGGGGAGCTGTTTTTT. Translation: CASSFRVTGELFF.

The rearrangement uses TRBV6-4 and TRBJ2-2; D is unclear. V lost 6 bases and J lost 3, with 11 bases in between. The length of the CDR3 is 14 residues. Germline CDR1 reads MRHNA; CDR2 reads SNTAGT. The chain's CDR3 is CASRAAPYTGELFF. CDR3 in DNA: TGTGCCAGCAGGGCGGCACCTTACACCGGGGAGCTGTTTTTT.

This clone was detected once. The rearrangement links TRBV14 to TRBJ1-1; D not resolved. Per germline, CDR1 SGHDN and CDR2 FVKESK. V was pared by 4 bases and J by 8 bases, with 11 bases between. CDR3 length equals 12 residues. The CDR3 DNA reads TGTGCCAGCAGCCCAGCGCGTACCGAAGCTTTCTTT. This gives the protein CASSPARTEAFF.

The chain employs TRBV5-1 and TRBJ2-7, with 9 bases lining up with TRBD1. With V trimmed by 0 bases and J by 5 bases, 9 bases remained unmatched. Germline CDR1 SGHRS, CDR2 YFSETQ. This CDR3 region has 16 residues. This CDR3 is CASSLGGTGTGHEQYF. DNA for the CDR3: TGCGCCAGCAGCTTGGGTGGGACAGGGACGGGCCACGAGCAGTACTTC.

The CDR3 DNA follows: TGTGCCAGCTCACCACCGGAACTAGCGGGGACCTACGAGCAGTACTTC. It codes for CASSPPELAGTYEQYF. The rearrangement uses TRBV18 and TRBJ2-7, with 10 bases identical to TRBD2. Germline V gives CDR1 KGHSH, CDR2 LQKENI. CDR3 length equals 16 residues. Losses at the gene ends were 0 bases for V and 2 bases for J; bases not matched to a gene: 4.